Here is one TCR beta chain with its context. This clonotype came up many times. The specificity of this receptor is unknown. Per-base quality was not reported, and no clone a single base away is much larger than it. Only healthy Caucasian donors were included. Three pairs of female monozygotic twins, all aged roughly 18 to 29 years, made up the twin cohort. RNA for TCR libraries was isolated from peripheral blood mononuclear cells. The data originate from a study of identical twins (TCRdb year 2016). Some background on the complete study: To test whether fetal clonotypes persist, this study deep-sequenced TCR alpha and beta repertoires from monozygotic twins, from unrelated adults of various ages, and from cord blood. To rule out contamination, replicate twin experiments were performed at different times with different library preparation protocols. Here is what the overall study found, with its caveats: A weaker excess of twin sharing was found in beta out-of-frame sequences because the signal-to-noise ratio was lowered by fewer shared sequences. Because the same donors could not be followed over many years, the conclusions relied on cross-sectional statistical analysis. In monozygotic twins, recombination models systematically underestimated out-of-frame TCR alpha sharing, but the models matched the sharing seen between unrelated individuals. Invariant T cells such as MAIT and iNKT could partly confound zero-insertion analyses, although diverse VJ usage argued against such confounding for most clonotypes. Out-of-frame TCR alpha sequences shared between twins showed an excess of low generation-probability sequences compared with coincidental sharing between unrelated individuals. Abundant cord blood beta clonotypes had fewer insertions, young adult naive repertoires showed a similar but weaker trend, and memory repertoires showed no such trend.

Libraries were made using 5' RACE. The instrument was an Illumina HiSeq 2000. A universal primer binding site was added through template switching, and the final cDNA carried a unique molecular identifier so that TCR cDNA molecules could be counted accurately. Specific primers in the conserved constant-segment region were used to synthesize first-strand cDNA for TCR alpha and beta chains. To control for contamination, every cDNA library carried two barcodes: a SMART-Mk sample barcode plus Illumina barcodes. TruSeq adapter sequences and Illumina sample barcodes were added in two successive PCR steps. The Illumina HiSeq platform was used with custom primers to sequence TCR alpha and beta cDNA libraries. Concerning the study's data processing: MiGEC was used to process raw reads and extract unique molecular identifiers, and MiXCR was used to find CDR3 positions. Recombination models were inferred per individual with the repgenHMM and IGoR tools using an EM algorithm. The tcR package in R was used for shared clonotype analysis, with sharing normalized by the product of cloneset sizes. Out-of-frame nonproductive sequences were analyzed to study raw recombination free of thymic and clonal selection effects. The public reads were reprocessed in TCRdb via fastp at Q25 and MiXCR, keeping in-frame beta chains. Each entry merges the rows of one CDR3 protein and shows their most common DNA and genes. What appears here as the V and J calls and clone size reflects TCRdb's work, not the paper's. For this sample there are roughly 720,000 distinct CDR3 sequences; roughly 20% appear just once. Around 13% of the sample comes from the top ten.

Trimmed from V: 9 bases; trimmed from J: 12 bases; junction bases lacking a gene match: 8. Spanning cysteine to phenylalanine, the CDR3 consists of 13 amino acids. Only CDR3 DNA is held: 39 bases, read in frame from base 1. These same records also appear under a second study, on T cells expressing NK-cell markers. That second publication adds: Three sorted T-cell subsets (CD3+CD56+NKG2C+, CD3+CD56+NKG2C- and CD3+CD56-NKG2C+) from seven to nine donors had their TCR beta-chain repertoires profiled. Of the eight sequenced donors, seven were found to be HCMV-seropositive and one was found to be HCMV-seronegative. To restrict sorting to alphabetaTCR-expressing T cells, an anti-gammadeltaTCR antibody was added in several experiments. In several donors, the dominant CD3+CD56+NKG2C+ clonotypes ranked among the top 10 CD8+ clonotypes, making up roughly 1.0-7.5% of CD8+ T cells. Those dominant clonotypes were again the most abundant among CD3+CD56-NKG2C+ cells in a few donors, at about 25-60.1%. Whether the expanded NKG2C-expressing T cell clones were specific for HCMV antigens remained unclear. Randomly selected healthy volunteers, three men and five women, were used as the eight sequenced donors. A commercial ELISA kit detecting HCMV-specific IgG in serum was used to determine HCMV serostatus. For several donors, bulk peripheral blood T-cell repertoires were also sequenced from unsorted PBMC. MIGEC was used to demultiplex reads and group reads by UMI, and MiTCR was used to assemble and quantify clonotypes. To exclude erroneous sequences, any TCR cDNA sequence not supported by at least two reads was discarded. The tcR package was used for downstream repertoire analysis, and clonotypes were matched between fractions using CDR3 nucleotide sequence together with V segment. VDJmatch was used to annotate antigen specificity against VDJdb, with one amino acid substitution in CDR3 permitted.

The sequenced sample consisted of PBMCs. Here the chain combines TRBV12-3 or TRBV12-4 and TRBJ2-1; 13 of the junction bases match TRBD2. This receptor was taken from a woman under 30 in good health. CDR3 protein: CASGLAGAVAQFF. In nucleotide form, the sequence is TGTGCCAGTGGACTAGCGGGGGCGGTCGCGCAGTTCTTC.